Detailed here is one T cell receptor beta chain. The data were obtained in a study of technical replicates of blood from a few donors. Profiling relied on immunoSEQ multiplex PCR, and the TCRdb table lists in-frame clones only, not all of them. This sample yields approximately 81,000 clones, of which 75% to 90% are seen a single time; around 4% belongs to the top ten. The germline V gene has CDR1 MDHEN and CDR2 SYDVKM. This CDR3 is built from 13 residues. The V and J ends lost 6 bases and 4 bases, in that order; junction bases with no gene match: 2. The chain carries TRBV28 and TRBJ1-5, with 8 nucleotides matching TRBD1. Sequencing was carried out using PBMCs. The receptor comes from a human donor in good health. Some clones in this sample may be carry-over from other donors' samples. The CDR3 region is CASSWDRNQPQHF. The CDR3 bases are TGTGCCAGCAGCTGGGACAGGAATCAGCCCCAGCATTTT.